The 21 T cell receptor beta chains reported below all come from one sample, sequenced in a study of T cells and Merkel cell carcinoma outcomes. TCRdb's table, derived via immunoSEQ multiplex PCR, lists solely in-frame clones and lacks some. The table has over 15,000 clones, about 90% seen once. Sequenced material: tumor tissue from Merkel cell carcinoma. The receptor set was obtained from a human donor with Merkel cell carcinoma.

This chain uses TRBV29-1 with TRBJ2-3; 14 bases match TRBD2. V trimming: 6 bases; J trimming: 3 bases; junction bases outside the gene matches: 14. This CDR3 comprises 18 residues. The germline V gene has CDR1 SQVTM and CDR2 ANQGSEA. CDR3 DNA: TGCAGCGTCGTACCGGGACTAGCGGGAGAAGGGGTGACAGATACGCAGTATTTT. This encodes CSVVPGLAGEGVTDTQYF.

CDR3 residues: CASSSPLGQGYGYTF. DNA of the CDR3: TGTGCCAGCAGTTCACCGTTGGGACAGGGCTATGGCTACACCTTC. The V and J genes are TRBV25-1 and TRBJ1-2; 9 bases agree with TRBD1. Germline V lookup: CDR1 MGHDK, CDR2 SYGVNS. Losses at the gene ends were 5 bases for V and 4 bases for J; bases not matched to a gene: 8. The length of the CDR3 is 15 residues.

CDR3 amino acids: CASSPLSGTGGAGEQYF. The CDR3 DNA sequence: TGTGCCAGCAGCCCTCTGTCCGGGACAGGGGGCGCGGGGGAGCAGTACTTC. The chain joins TRBV5-5 to TRBJ2-7, with TRBD1 matching 12 bases. This CDR3 region has 17 residues. The J segment lost 7 bases and the V segment lost 4 bases, leaving 15 bases of the junction unmatched. The V gene's germline CDR1 is SGHKS and CDR2 YYEKEE (reference sequence).

The genes are TRBV4-1 and TRBJ2-1; TRBD2 matches at 11 bases. The CDR3 contains 14 residues. Germline CDR1 and CDR2: MGHRA and YSYEKL. The junction had 3 bases not matched to a gene; V was cut back by 1 base and J by 10 bases. CDR3 loop: CASSQVASGGEQFF. The DNA for the CDR3 is TGCGCCAGCAGCCAAGTGGCTAGCGGGGGGGAGCAGTTCTTC.

The chain links TRBV2 to TRBJ2-1; TRBD2 agrees at 8 bases. Trimming cost V 1 base and J 3 bases; bases outside gene matches: 2. The CDR3 sequence is 15 residues long. CDR1 is SNHLY and CDR2 is FYNNEI in the germline V gene. This CDR3 reads CASSEGLANYNEQFF. The CDR3 DNA is TGTGCCAGCAGTGAAGGACTAGCGAACTACAATGAGCAGTTCTTC. Drawing the rest from reference TRBV2 and TRBJ2-1, the complete variable domain is EPEVTQTPSHQVTQMGQEVILRCVPISNHLYFYWYRQILGQKVEFLVSFYNNEISEKSEIFDDQFSVERPDGSNFTLKIRSTKLEDSAMYFCASSEGLANYNEQFFGPGTRLTVL.

The J gene is TRBJ1-1, the V gene TRBV5-1, with D unclear. The CDR3 is made up of 11 amino acids. Germline CDR1 SGHRS, CDR2 YFSETQ. V dropped 3 bases and J dropped 4 bases, with 4 bases sitting between them. CDR3 sequence: CASSSSTEAFF. The DNA for the CDR3 is TGCGCCAGCAGCTCCTCCACTGAAGCTTTCTTT. The variable domain in full, with the rest retrieved from reference TRBV5-1 and TRBJ1-1, is KAGVTQTPRYLIKTRGQQVTLSCSPISGHRSVSWYQQTPGQGLQFLFEYFSETQRNKGNFPGRFSGRQFSNSRSEMNVSTLELGDSALYLCASSSSTEAFFGQGTRLTVV.

Notes on this clone: The sample has other DNA sequences that encode this CDR3 too. The chain has TRBV10-2 and TRBJ1-5; D remains ambiguous. Germline CDR1 is WSHSY and CDR2 is SAAADI. The CDR3 runs to 16 residues. V lost 0 bases, J lost 0 bases, and 9 bases lay in between. CDR3 nucleotide sequence: TGCGCCAGCAGTGAGTCGCCCGGAAATAGCAATCAGCCCCAGCATTTT. Translated: CASSESPGNSNQPQHF.

The chain's CDR3 is CASSIGGYNSPLHF. CDR3 bases: TGCGCCAGCAGCATAGGGGGCTATAATTCACCCCTCCACTTT. The chain recombines TRBV5-1 with TRBJ1-6, with a possible D match to TRBD1 (6 bases). Germline-derived CDR1 and CDR2 are SGHRS and YFSETQ. The V end lost 4 bases, the J end lost 3 bases, and 8 bases lay between the germline ends. This CDR3 region has 14 residues.

A remark on this clone: The identical CDR3 is also encoded by other nucleotide sequences in the sample. The chain recombines TRBV5-6 with TRBJ2-7, with TRBD1 matching over 8 bases. Germline values: CDR1 SGHDT, CDR2 YYEEEE. This CDR3 has 15 amino acids. With 3 bases clipped from V and 4 bases from J, the junction kept 9 bases outside the gene matches. As DNA, the CDR3 is TGTGCCAGCAGCTGGCCTGGGACAGGCCCTTACGAGCAGTACTTC. Translated, it gives CASSWPGTGPYEQYF.

This chain links TRBV4-1 with TRBJ1-5; D gene unclear. The CDR3 spans 15 residues. Between the trimmed V and J ends, which lost 0 bases and 1 base, there was a span of 7 bases. CDR1 and CDR2 from the germline V gene are MGHRA and YSYEKL. The CDR3 here is CASSQDRGSNQPQHF. The CDR3 coding sequence is TGCGCCAGCAGCCAAGATCGGGGAAGCAATCAGCCCCAGCATTTT.

The rearrangement joins TRBV6-1 to TRBJ2-1, with 8 bases identical to TRBD2. With 4 bases clipped from V and 5 bases from J, the junction kept 7 bases outside the gene matches. The CDR3 is 15 residues long. Germline values: CDR1 MNHNS, CDR2 SASEGT. CDR3 nucleotides: TGTGCCAGCAGTGTAGCGGGGATACAGAACAATGAGCAGTTCTTC. This codes for CASSVAGIQNNEQFF.

The rearrangement links TRBV6-6 to TRBJ1-1, with D maybe TRBD1 (5 bases). Trimming stripped 5 bases from V and 0 bases from J, with 13 bases between. The length of the CDR3 is 15 residues. The V gene's germline CDR1 is MNHNY and CDR2 SVGAGI (reference sequence). The CDR3 DNA reads as TGTGCCAGCAGTGCACCGACAGAAATGAACACTGAAGCTTTCTTT. Protein: CASSAPTEMNTEAFF.

The CDR3 nucleotides read TGTGCCAGCAGCTTAATCCCAGAAAACATTCAGTACTTC. Its translation: CASSLIPENIQYF. The chain carries TRBV7-9 and TRBJ2-4; no reliable D call. This CDR3 is 13 amino acids long. CDR1 is SEHNR, CDR2 FQNEAQ, per germline (reference sequence). Trimming cost V 2 bases and J 5 bases, with 7 bases left between them.

The chain recombines TRBV11-1 with TRBJ2-1; the D gene is possibly TRBD1 (6 bases). The CDR3 is 15 amino acids. The germline CDR1 and CDR2 sequences are SGHAT and FQDESV (reference sequence). V shed 2 bases and J shed 7 bases, with 15 bases lying between them. The CDR3, as DNA: TGTGCCAGCAGCTTAAACAGGGCGTCTGTGAATGAGCAGTTCTTC. Its protein product is CASSLNRASVNEQFF.

The V gene is TRBV19, the J gene TRBJ1-4, with D maybe TRBD1 (5 bases). Germline assignment: CDR1 LNHDA and CDR2 SQIVND (reference sequence). The V and J ends lost 4 bases and 1 base respectively, with 7 bases between them. This CDR3 has 14 amino acids. The CDR3 DNA reads TGTGCCAGTAGTAATAGGGGAACTAATGAAAAACTGTTTTTT. Protein sequence: CASSNRGTNEKLFF.

The J gene is TRBJ2-1, the V gene TRBV27, with unresolved D. CDR1 MNHEY and CDR2 SMNVEV come from the germline V gene (reference sequence). This CDR3 comprises 14 residues. V lost 5 bases and J lost 0, with 8 bases in between. This chain's CDR3 is CASSVLSSYNEQFF. The CDR3 nucleotides are TGTGCCAGCAGTGTCCTGAGCTCCTACAATGAGCAGTTCTTC.

The rearrangement joins TRBV9 to TRBJ2-5, with D perhaps matching TRBD1 or TRBD2 (6 bases each). This CDR3 spans 14 amino acids. V was pared by 0 bases and J by 4 bases, with 10 bases between. The germline V gene encodes CDR1 SGDLS and CDR2 YYNGEE. CDR3 protein: CASSVVGGGETQYF. In nucleotides, the CDR3 is TGTGCCAGCAGCGTAGTAGGGGGAGGAGAGACCCAGTACTTC.

This chain links TRBV29-1 with TRBJ1-1; D remains ambiguous. From germline, CDR1 is SQVTM and CDR2 ANQGSEA. The ends were cut back, 1 base at V and 10 bases at J, with 19 bases in the middle. This CDR3 spans 14 amino acids. Written as DNA, the CDR3 is TGCAGCGTTGAAGTTAAAAGTATCGGGGTTGGAGCTTTCTTT. It yields the protein CSVEVKSIGVGAFF. The complete variable domain, with remaining parts taken from reference TRBV29-1 and TRBJ1-1, reads SAVISQKPSRDICQRGTSLTIQCQVDSQVTMMFWYRQQPGQSLTLIATANQGSEATYESGFVIDKFPISRPNLTFSTLTVSNMSPEDSSIYLCSVEVKSIGVGAFFGQGTRLTVV.

The chain carries TRBV18 and TRBJ2-3; TRBD1 matches at 8 bases. The CDR3 spans 15 residues. CDR1 is KGHSH and CDR2 is LQKENI in the germline V gene. After removal of 4 bases from V and 3 bases from J, the junction contained 6 bases not matched to a gene. The CDR3 loop is CASSQRTGSTDTQYF. CDR3 in DNA: TGTGCCAGCTCACAAAGGACAGGGTCGACAGATACGCAGTATTTT.

As regards this clone: This may stem from a read error, because a much larger clone lies one nucleotide away. Other nucleotide sequences from this sample produce the same CDR3. The chain links TRBV30 to TRBJ1-2; D possibly corresponds to TRBD1 (6 bases). Deletions cut 7 bases from V and 2 bases from J, with 14 bases between. The V gene's germline CDR1 is GTSNPN and CDR2 SVGIG (reference sequence). The CDR3 is made up of 13 amino acids. CDR3 region: CASRTAINYGYTF. The CDR3 DNA reads TGTGCCTCGCGGACAGCTATAAACTATGGCTACACCTTC. Full variable domain (missing parts from reference TRBV30 and TRBJ1-2): SQTIHQWPATLVQPVGSPLSLECTVEGTSNPNLYWYRQAAGRGLQLLFYSVGIGQISSEVPQNLSASRPQDRQFILSSKKLLLSDSGFYLCASRTAINYGYTFGSGTRLTVV.

This CDR3 is CASSVGGGAFNEQFF. DNA of the CDR3: TGTGCCAGCAGCGTAGGAGGGGGCGCTTTCAATGAGCAGTTCTTC. The chain links TRBV9 to TRBJ2-1; 7 positions match TRBD1. Trimming cost V 0 bases and J 6 bases; bases outside gene matches: 6. This CDR3 spans 15 amino acids. Germline V lookup: CDR1 SGDLS, CDR2 YYNGEE.